Following are 24 T cell receptor beta chains from one sample sequenced in a study of OX40 agonist ivuxolimab in advanced cancers. Profiled with immunoSEQ multiplex PCR; TCRdb holds only in-frame clones, not every one. The sample lists about 21,000 clones, 76% occurring once. The material was CD4+ or CD8+ T cells sorted from blood, obtained in a trial of the OX40 agonist ivuxolimab. Receptors originate from an adult with an advanced solid tumor such as melanoma, head and neck, liver or kidney cancer.

The chain joins TRBV6-6 to TRBJ2-3, with no clear D. Per germline, CDR1 MNHNY and CDR2 SVGAGI (reference sequence). Trimming stripped 2 bases from V and 8 bases from J, with 17 bases between. The CDR3 loop spans 15 amino acids. Here the CDR3 DNA reads TGTGCCAGCAGTTACCACACCGGAGCAAGTCCTACGCAGTATTTT. This codes for CASSYHTGASPTQYF.

The chain joins TRBV6-5 to TRBJ1-1; the D is unclear. Trimming removed 6 bases from V and 4 bases from J, with 12 bases in between. Germline CDR1 is MNHEY and CDR2 is SVGAGI. The CDR3 is 13 residues long. This chain's CDR3 is CASRPQSVTEAFF. DNA for the CDR3: TGTGCCAGCAGACCTCAATCGGTCACTGAAGCTTTCTTT.

The genes are TRBV19 and TRBJ1-3; 7 bases align to TRBD1. Trimming removed 3 bases from V and 4 bases from J; junction bases left unmatched: 9. This CDR3 contains 16 residues. CDR1 LNHDA and CDR2 SQIVND come from the germline V gene (reference sequence). CDR3 nucleotide sequence: TGTGCCAGTAGTATCGAAGGGGGCGTCATGGGAAACACCATATATTTT. It codes for CASSIEGGVMGNTIYF.

The V gene is TRBV11-3, the J gene TRBJ2-1, with D perhaps matching TRBD2 (6 bases). The CDR3 is made up of 16 amino acids. Per germline, CDR1 SGHNT and CDR2 YENEEA. Trimming pared 3 bases from V and 0 bases from J, leaving 12 bases between. The CDR3 here is CASSFDSGNSYNEQFF. The CDR3 DNA follows: TGTGCCAGCAGCTTCGATAGCGGTAACTCCTACAATGAGCAGTTCTTC.

The chain carries TRBV10-1 and TRBJ1-2; unclear D gene. Germline lookup yields CDR1 WNHNN and CDR2 SYGVQD (reference sequence). V was trimmed by 5 bases and J by 4 bases, leaving 11 bases between them. The CDR3 is 13 residues long. In nucleotides, the CDR3 is TGCGCCAGCAGTTCTCACCTCCTCTATGGCTACACCTTC. Translation gives CASSSHLLYGYTF.

This clone was found a few times. This chain uses TRBV7-9 with TRBJ1-6, with 9 bases matching TRBD1. Germline values: CDR1 SEHNR, CDR2 FQNEAQ (reference sequence). V gave up 5 bases and J gave up 7 bases; unmatched junction bases: 3. The CDR3 has 14 residues. The CDR3 DNA is TGTGCCAGCAGCACGGGGACAGGGAATTCACCCCTCCACTTT. Amino acid sequence: CASSTGTGNSPLHF.

With regard to this clone: Sequence at one end of the junction differs from germline and may be a read error. The chain recombines TRBV5-1 with TRBJ1-5; possible D gene TRBD1, 5 bases. This CDR3 is built from 14 residues. Germline CDR1 is SGHRS and CDR2 is YFSETQ. In DNA, the CDR3 is TGTGCCAGCAGCCTAACAGGTAATGGTCAGCCCCAGCATTTT. This gives the protein CASSLTGNGQPQHF. The full variable domain, rest sourced from reference TRBV5-1 and TRBJ1-5, is KAGVTQTPRYLIKTRGQQVTLSCSPISGHRSVSWYQQTPGQGLQFLFEYFSETQRNKGNFPGRFSGRQFSNSRSEMNVSTLELGDSALYLCASSLTGNGQPQHFGDGTRLSIL.

The chain uses TRBV7-2 and TRBJ1-1, with D possibly being TRBD1 (6 bases). The V gene's germline CDR1 is SGHTA and CDR2 FQGNSA. The CDR3 spans 15 residues. V was cut by 4 bases and J by 0 bases, with 12 bases left in between. The CDR3 DNA follows: TGTGCCAGCAGCTGGTTGGACAGCATGAACACTGAAGCTTTCTTT. This sequence encodes CASSWLDSMNTEAFF.

The chain has TRBV9 and TRBJ1-3; D gene unclear. This CDR3 region has 15 residues. Trimming pared 0 bases from V and 3 bases from J, leaving 10 bases between. Germline-derived CDR1 and CDR2 are SGDLS and YYNGEE. The CDR3 sequence is CASSVGGASGNTIYF. DNA for the CDR3: TGTGCCAGCAGCGTAGGGGGTGCAAGTGGAAACACCATATATTTT.

The gene calls are TRBV25-1 and TRBJ2-6; D remains ambiguous. V lost 5 bases and J 0 bases, leaving 17 bases between the germline ends. CDR1 MGHDK and CDR2 SYGVNS come from the germline V gene. The CDR3 extends over 18 amino acids. CDR3 loop: CASSPARAANSGANVLTF. CDR3 in DNA: TGTGCCAGCAGTCCGGCGCGTGCGGCGAACTCTGGGGCCAACGTCCTGACTTTC.

The chain recombines TRBV7-9 with TRBJ2-1; a weak D match, TRBD1 (6 bases). Germline values: CDR1 SEHNR, CDR2 FQNEAQ (reference sequence). Trimming left V 3 bases short and J 1 base short, with 10 bases between. CDR3 length equals 15 residues. The DNA for the CDR3 is TGTGCCAGCAGCTTTAGTAGGGGGTCCTACAATGAGCAGTTCTTC. Amino acid sequence: CASSFSRGSYNEQFF.

This chain joins TRBV19 and TRBJ1-2; D uncertain. V gave up 6 bases and J gave up 3 bases, with 11 bases separating them. The CDR3 contains 13 residues. The germline V gene has CDR1 LNHDA and CDR2 SQIVND (reference sequence). The CDR3 is CASRSDGDYGYTF. In DNA form, the CDR3 reads TGTGCCAGTAGGTCGGACGGTGACTATGGCTACACCTTC.

In the case of this clone: At one end, the junction sequence differs from germline, possibly due to a read error. This sequence joins TRBV7-7 and TRBJ2-5, with D possibly being TRBD2 (5 bases). The CDR3 is 14 amino acids. Germline V gives CDR1 SSHAT, CDR2 FNYEAQ (reference sequence). CDR3 protein: CASSPHPGQETQYF. The CDR3 coding sequence is TGTGCTAGCAGCCCCCACCCGGGACAAGAGACCCAGTACTTC.

CDR3 bases: TGTGCTAGTGGTTTGGGGACTAGCGGGGGGAATGAGCAGTTCTTC. Amino acids: CASGLGTSGGNEQFF. The chain employs TRBV12-5 and TRBJ2-1; 14 bases are a match to TRBD2. V lost 1 base to trimming and J lost 7 bases; unmatched junction nucleotides: 0. The CDR3 has 15 residues. The germline gives CDR1 LGHNT, CDR2 FRNRAP.

This chain links TRBV6-1 with TRBJ2-7; 7 nucleotides line up with TRBD1. The germline gives CDR1 MNHNS, CDR2 SASEGT. The CDR3 consists of 14 residues. V dropped 5 bases and J dropped 3; count of bases not matched to a gene: 7. The CDR3 reads CASSRTWDSYEQYF. In DNA, the CDR3 is TGTGCCAGCAGTAGGACCTGGGACAGCTACGAGCAGTACTTC.

The chain has TRBV7-9 and TRBJ1-2, with TRBD1 matching over 9 bases. Germline V lookup: CDR1 SEHNR, CDR2 FQNEAQ (reference sequence). Trimming cost V 11 bases and J 8 bases; bases outside gene matches: 18. The CDR3 covers 15 residues. CDR3 loop: CAFGGQGTLSQGYTF. The CDR3, as DNA: TGTGCCTTCGGGGGACAGGGTACACTCTCGCAGGGCTACACCTTC.

This chain connects TRBV7-2 to TRBJ1-6, with no clear D. Trimming removed 3 bases from V and 4 bases from J, with 10 bases in between. This CDR3 is built from 15 residues. Germline V lookup: CDR1 SGHTA, CDR2 FQGNSA. In DNA, the CDR3 is TGTGCCAGCAGCTTTGAGGTTACTTATAATTCACCCCTCCACTTT. Its translation: CASSFEVTYNSPLHF.

The V call is TRBV5-5, the J call TRBJ1-2; D is perhaps TRBD1 (5 bases). Germline V lookup: CDR1 SGHKS, CDR2 YYEKEE (reference sequence). The CDR3 is 14 residues long. V lost 0 bases and J 3 bases, leaving 9 bases between the germline ends. This CDR3 reads CASSLVGDYYGYTF. CDR3 DNA sequence: TGTGCCAGCAGCTTGGTAGGGGATTACTATGGCTACACCTTC.

V gene TRBV18 combines with J gene TRBJ1-2; a weak D match, TRBD1 (5 bases). The germline V gene encodes CDR1 KGHSH and CDR2 LQKENI. The CDR3 consists of 14 residues. The V gene lost 6 bases and the J gene lost 4 bases, with 15 bases spanning the gap. The CDR3 loop reads CASSSSRETYGYTF. CDR3 DNA sequence: TGTGCCAGCTCCTCTTCCAGGGAAACCTATGGCTACACCTTC.

V usage is TRBV7-9 and J usage is TRBJ1-2; 11 bases fit TRBD1. Germline lookup yields CDR1 SEHNR and CDR2 FQNEAQ (reference sequence). This CDR3 region has 16 residues. V shed 3 bases and J 0 bases; nucleotides not matched to a gene: 3. This CDR3 is CASSLGTGGTNYGYTF. The CDR3 coding sequence is TGTGCCAGCAGCTTGGGGACAGGGGGGACTAACTATGGCTACACCTTC.

This chain links TRBV4-1 with TRBJ1-5; TRBD1 is a possible D gene (5 bases). Germline V gene data show CDR1 as MGHRA and CDR2 as YSYEKL. V was pared by 4 bases and J by 4 bases, with 14 bases between. The CDR3 extends over 15 amino acids. The CDR3 sequence: CASSPGAGSNQPQHF. DNA for the CDR3: TGCGCCAGCAGCCCCGGGGCAGGGAGTAATCAGCCCCAGCATTTT.

The chain couples TRBV5-5 to TRBJ2-7, with 7 bases fitting TRBD1. From germline, CDR1 is SGHKS and CDR2 YYEKEE (reference sequence). V shed 5 bases and J 3 bases; nucleotides not matched to a gene: 11. The CDR3 has 15 residues. CDR3 residues: CASRLGGTVRYEQYF. The CDR3 nucleotides are TGTGCCAGCAGGCTTGGTGGGACAGTTCGCTACGAGCAGTACTTC.

The chain couples TRBV29-1 to TRBJ2-5, with 7 bases lining up with TRBD1. Trimming removed 2 bases from V and 1 base from J; junction bases left unmatched: 1. The germline gives CDR1 SQVTM, CDR2 ANQGSEA. The CDR3 runs 13 residues. In DNA form, the CDR3 reads TGCAGCGTTGAACCAGGGGGCCAAGAGACCCAGTACTTC. Protein: CSVEPGGQETQYF.

The chain combines TRBV4-1 with TRBJ1-5; D is uncertain. The germline gives CDR1 MGHRA, CDR2 YSYEKL. The length of the CDR3 is 13 residues. The V end lost 1 base, the J end lost 4 bases, and 5 bases lay between the germline ends. The CDR3 loop reads CASSQGVNQPQHF. The CDR3 DNA follows: TGCGCCAGCAGCCAAGGAGTAAATCAGCCCCAGCATTTT.